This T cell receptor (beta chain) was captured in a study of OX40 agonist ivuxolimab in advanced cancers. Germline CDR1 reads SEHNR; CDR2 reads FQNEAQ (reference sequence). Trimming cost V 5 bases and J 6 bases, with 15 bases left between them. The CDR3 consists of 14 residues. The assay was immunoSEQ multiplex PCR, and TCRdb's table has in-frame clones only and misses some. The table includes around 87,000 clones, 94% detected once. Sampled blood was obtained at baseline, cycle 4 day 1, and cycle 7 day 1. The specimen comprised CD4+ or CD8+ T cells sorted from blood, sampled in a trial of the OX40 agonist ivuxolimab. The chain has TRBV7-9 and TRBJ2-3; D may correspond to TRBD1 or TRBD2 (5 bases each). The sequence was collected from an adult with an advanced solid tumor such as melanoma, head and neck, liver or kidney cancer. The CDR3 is CASSLREEGDTQYF. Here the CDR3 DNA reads TGTGCCAGCAGCCTTAGGGAAGAGGGGGATACGCAGTATTTT.